This entry describes one T cell receptor beta chain. Its antigen is not known. This sample is part of a study of CD8 T cells in ankylosing spondylitis. Study outcomes and limitations: Disease-linked clones reportedly concentrated significantly in matched ankylosing spondylitis synovial fluid.

Libraries of TCR beta came from quantitative 5'-RACE with molecular barcodes. Using its own MiXCR run on the 5' RACE reads, TCRdb lists one record per CDR3 protein. This table holds 220,000 or so distinct CDR3 sequences, under 12% found once. Germline lookup yields CDR1 MNHEY and CDR2 SMNVEV (reference sequence). Trimming took 6 bases from V and 6 from J; bases not matched to a gene: 8. The length of the CDR3 is 14 residues. The origin of this receptor is a male donor with ankylosing spondylitis or in good health (not recorded which). The J gene is TRBJ1-5, the V gene TRBV27, with 7 bases identical to TRBD1. The sample comprised blood, either unsorted or a sorted T cell fraction (not recorded which). As DNA, the CDR3 is TGTGCCAGCAGACCACAGGGGTGGTCTCAGCCCCAGCATTTT. It encodes CASRPQGWSQPQHF.